This T cell receptor (beta chain) emerged from a study of shared clonotypes between healthy human individuals. Background on the study: Each donor had three CD4 naive, three CD4 memory, two CD8 naive and one CD8 memory plate.

The data were produced by immunoSEQ multiplex PCR, yet TCRdb's version contains in-frame clones alone and is incomplete. The data hold approximately 1.5 million clones, with around 98% observed a single time. Notes on this clone: Its antigen is currently unknown.

General observations from the study: Estimated richness was generally greater in naive than memory subsets. A small donor pool kept down the genetic and exposure-history diversity that was represented. It was expected that sequencing depth would affect clonotype sharing among donors.

V was pared by 3 bases and J by 3 bases, with 1 base of the junction left unmatched. Germline loops: CDR1 SGHAT, CDR2 FQNNGV. The CDR3 loop spans 14 amino acids. The chain carries TRBV11-2 and TRBJ2-7, with 11 nucleotides matching TRBD2. The sequenced sample consisted of naive CD4+ T cells sorted from blood. Regarding subset: CD45RA+ positively selected. The clonotype was recovered from a young man in good health. This chain's CDR3 is CASSFGTSGYEQYF. In nucleotides, the CDR3 is TGTGCCAGCAGCTTTGGGACTAGCGGCTACGAGCAGTACTTC.